This TCR beta chain was observed in a study of T-cell reconstitution after alpha-beta-depleted transplantation in children. Trimming took off 3 bases at V and 7 bases at J, with 6 bases between the two ends. The CDR3 length is 11 residues. Unique molecular identifiers were used to barcode this TCRbeta library. TCRdb called the PCR reads again in MiXCR, with one record for every CDR3 protein. This table has about 370,000 distinct CDR3 sequences, roughly 20% appearing once. V and J are TRBV12-3 or TRBV12-4 and TRBJ1-2; D uncertain. The sample consisted of PBMCs from the stem cell graft donor, taken from the stem cell graft. This sequence was found in a human donor who donated a stem cell graft to a child with acute myeloid leukemia. The CDR3 coding sequence is TGTGCCAGCAGTTTGGAGTTTGGCTACACCTTC. As protein: CASSLEFGYTF.